Shown below are 20 T cell receptor beta chains from a single sample sequenced in a study of cytomegalovirus exposure and HLA in healthy donors. With 60 Vbeta and 13 Jbeta primers, the PCR was carried out. Method: immunoSEQ multiplex PCR; TCRdb's copy keeps in-frame clones and lacks some. The table shows about 160,000 clones, with 80% to 85% occurring only once. Specimen: PBMCs. The source of these receptors is a male donor in good health and CMV-seropositive.

Turning to this clone: Since no conserved phenylalanine or tryptophan closes the CDR3, a read error is the likely cause. V usage is TRBV6-1 and J usage is TRBJ1-2; D ambiguous. Germline V gene sequence: CDR1 MNHNS, CDR2 SASEGT. The V gene lost 2 bases and the J gene lost 0 bases, with 4 bases spanning the gap. The CDR3 totals 13 residues. Here the CDR3 DNA reads TGTGCCAGCAGTGAATGGCCTAACTATGGCTACACCCTC. It specifies CASSEWPNYGYTL.

The V call is TRBV5-1, the J call TRBJ2-3; D gene uncertain. The CDR3 runs 12 residues. Trimming removed 2 bases from V and 5 bases from J, with 6 bases in between. Germline V gene sequence: CDR1 SGHRS, CDR2 YFSETQ. This CDR3 reads CASSLNRDTQYF. Written as DNA, the CDR3 is TGCGCCAGCAGCTTAAACAGAGATACGCAGTATTTT. Combining the CDR3 with reference TRBV5-1 and TRBJ2-3 gives the whole variable domain KAGVTQTPRYLIKTRGQQVTLSCSPISGHRSVSWYQQTPGQGLQFLFEYFSETQRNKGNFPGRFSGRQFSNSRSEMNVSTLELGDSALYLCASSLNRDTQYFGPGTRLTVL.

This clone was seen only once. The J gene is TRBJ1-2, the V gene TRBV7-2, with D possibly being TRBD1 (6 bases). This CDR3 region has 14 residues. V lost 1 base to trimming and J lost 3 bases, with 9 bases between them. Per germline, CDR1 SGHTA and CDR2 FQGNSA. The DNA of the CDR3 is TGTGCCAGCAGCTTAGGCAGGACAGACTATGGCTACACCTTC. This gives the protein CASSLGRTDYGYTF.

The CDR3 nucleotides read TGTGCCAGCAGCGTGAGCGGGGGAAGCACAGATACGCAGTATTTT. It specifies CASSVSGGSTDTQYF. The chain is built from TRBV9 and TRBJ2-3, with 8 bases aligning to TRBD2. Trimming cost V 2 bases and J 0 bases; bases outside gene matches: 2. The CDR3 spans 15 residues. CDR1 and CDR2 from the germline V gene are SGDLS and YYNGEE.

The chain employs TRBV6-1 and TRBJ2-1; 8 nucleotides align to TRBD2. There are 14 residues in the CDR3. V dropped 7 bases and J dropped 9; count of bases not matched to a gene: 11. Germline CDR1 reads MNHNS; CDR2 reads SASEGT. The CDR3 coding sequence is TGTGCCAGCAAAAGTCAGCGGGAGAGATTTGAGCAGTTCTTC. The encoded protein is CASKSQRERFEQFF.

The CDR3 loop reads CASSHSERGAGYTF. For the CDR3, the DNA is TGTGCCAGCAGCCATTCAGAAAGAGGCGCTGGCTACACCTTC. V is TRBV7-2 and J is TRBJ1-2; no reliable D call. V was pared by 5 bases and J by 7 bases, with 17 bases between. Germline lookup yields CDR1 SGHTA and CDR2 FQGNSA. The CDR3 totals 14 residues.

This chain links TRBV21-1 with TRBJ2-6; the table's D gene call, TRBD2, was not cross checked with the DNA. TRBV21-1 is a pseudogene segment. This CDR3 is 16 amino acids long. Written as DNA, the CDR3 is TGTGCCAGCAGCAAAAGGGAGAGGCTGGGGGCCAACGTCCTGACTTTC. Its translation is CASSKRERLGANVLTF.

The CDR3 protein is CASTNVEGRNGYTF. The CDR3 DNA is TGCGCCAGCACAAACGTAGAGGGGAGGAATGGCTACACCTTC. V is TRBV5-1 and J is TRBJ1-2; D might be TRBD1 (5 bases). CDR1 and CDR2 (germline): SGHRS, YFSETQ. The length of the CDR3 is 14 residues. V lost 6 bases to trimming and J lost 6 bases, with 18 bases between them.

The chain has TRBV4-1 and TRBJ2-7; perhaps TRBD2 as D (5 bases). Germline V lookup: CDR1 MGHRA, CDR2 YSYEKL. The CDR3 totals 15 residues. The V and J ends lost 0 bases and 5 bases respectively, with 14 bases between them. In nucleotides, the CDR3 is TGCGCCAGCAGCCAAGAAGGCGAACTAGTCGACGAGCAGTACTTC. Translating gives CASSQEGELVDEQYF.

The chain recombines TRBV6-1 with TRBJ2-5, with D perhaps TRBD1 (6 bases). Trimming stripped 4 bases from V and 0 bases from J, with 12 bases between. This CDR3 contains 15 residues. Germline-derived CDR1 and CDR2 are MNHNS and SASEGT. CDR3 nucleotides: TGTGCCAGCAGTGTCAGAACAGGGAACCAAGAGACCCAGTACTTC. Its translation: CASSVRTGNQETQYF.

This clone showed up just a few times. This chain connects TRBV7-2 to TRBJ1-1; D gene unclear. Trimming cost V 5 bases and J 6 bases, with 16 bases left between them. The germline CDR1 and CDR2 sequences are SGHTA and FQGNSA. The CDR3 contains 14 residues. Here the CDR3 DNA reads TGTGCCAGCAGCCCAAACTATATTCGGTCTGAAGCTTTCTTT. This encodes CASSPNYIRSEAFF. Together with reference TRBV7-2 and TRBJ1-1, the CDR3 gives the full variable domain: GAGVSQSPSNKVTEKGKDVELRCDPISGHTALYWYRQSLGQGLEFLIYFQGNSAPDKSGLPSDRFSAERTGGSVSTLTIQRTQQEDSAVYLCASSPNYIRSEAFFGQGTRLTVV.

J is TRBJ2-2 and V is TRBV7-8; no clear D. The CDR3 has 11 amino acids. The V and J ends lost 3 bases and 10 bases respectively, with 6 bases between them. CDR1 and CDR2 (germline): SGHVS, FQNEAQ. Written as DNA, the CDR3 is TGTGCCAGCAGCTTGGTAGCGGAGCTGTTTTTT. Translating it yields CASSLVAELFF.

This clone was detected only once. The J gene is TRBJ2-5, the V gene TRBV6-1, with TRBD1 matching 7 bases. The end of the DNA fits TRBJ2-7 better, so the J call may be wrong. CDR1 and CDR2 (germline): MNHNS, SASEGT. The CDR3 totals 15 residues. The CDR3 DNA sequence: TGTGCCAGCACCCCCGGCAGGGGGAAAACCTACGAGCAGTACTTC. Encoded protein: CASTPGRGKTYEQYF.

The CDR3 nucleotides are TGTGCCAGCTCAACAACCTTAGCGGGGGCCTACAATGAGCAGTTCTTC. Translating it yields CASSTTLAGAYNEQFF. The rearrangement uses TRBV18 and TRBJ2-1; TRBD2 matches 9 bases. J was trimmed by 2 bases and V by 5 bases; bases with no gene match: 7. This CDR3 is built from 16 residues. Germline CDR1 reads KGHSH; CDR2 reads LQKENI.

By sample fraction, this clone is medium-sized. The chain has TRBV18 and TRBJ2-7; 8 positions agree with TRBD2. This CDR3 contains 15 residues. Germline V CDR1 and CDR2: KGHSH, LQKENI. The ends lost 3 bases at V and 2 bases at J; junction bases unmatched: 6. CDR3 in DNA: TGTGCCAGCTCACCCCCAGCGGGGGCCGCCTACGAGCAGTACTTC. Encoded protein: CASSPPAGAAYEQYF.

The chain combines TRBV7-2 with TRBJ2-7; 10 nucleotides agree with TRBD1. V lost 5 bases and J lost 6; bases outside the gene matches: 7. This CDR3 has 14 residues. Germline V gene lookup returns CDR1 SGHTA and CDR2 FQGNSA. The CDR3 DNA sequence: TGTGCCAGCAGCATCGGAGGGACAGGGGTCGAGCAGTACTTC. Its protein is CASSIGGTGVEQYF.

The CDR3 reads CASSSGGLGTEAFF. The CDR3 DNA follows: TGCGCCAGCAGCTCCGGGGGACTGGGCACTGAAGCTTTCTTT. The V and J genes are TRBV5-1 and TRBJ1-1, with D maybe TRBD1 (5 bases). The germline CDR1 and CDR2 sequences are SGHRS and YFSETQ. The V gene lost 3 bases and the J gene lost 4 bases, with 13 bases spanning the gap. The CDR3 length is 14 residues.

The chain employs TRBV27 and TRBJ1-1; D may be TRBD1 (6 bases). V was cut by 6 bases and J by 8 bases, with 16 bases left in between. Germline V gene sequence: CDR1 MNHEY, CDR2 SMNVEV (reference sequence). The CDR3 has 13 amino acids. As DNA, the CDR3 is TGTGCCAGCAGCCATTCCCCAGGGGCGGAAGCTTTCTTT. Translating it yields CASSHSPGAEAFF.

This chain links TRBV7-2 with TRBJ2-5; 10 positions agree with TRBD2. Unmatched junction bases numbered 1, after V lost 2 bases and J lost 4 bases. CDR3 length equals 14 residues. CDR1 and CDR2 from the germline V gene are SGHTA and FQGNSA. CDR3 DNA: TGTGCCAGCAGCTTAAGCGGGGGGGCAGAGACCCAGTACTTC. This codes for CASSLSGGAETQYF. Full variable domain (missing parts from reference TRBV7-2 and TRBJ2-5): GAGVSQSPSNKVTEKGKDVELRCDPISGHTALYWYRQSLGQGLEFLIYFQGNSAPDKSGLPSDRFSAERTGGSVSTLTIQRTQQEDSAVYLCASSLSGGAETQYFGPGTRLLVL.

This clone appeared a few times. The chain recombines TRBV5-5 with TRBJ1-2; 8 bases are a match to TRBD1. V gave up 3 bases and J gave up 14 bases; unmatched junction bases: 9. CDR1 SGHKS and CDR2 YYEKEE come from the germline V gene (reference sequence). This CDR3 spans 12 amino acids. The CDR3 sequence: CASSYGTGRGTF. DNA of the CDR3: TGTGCCAGCAGCTACGGGACAGGACGTGGAACCTTC.